One T cell receptor (beta chain) is described in this entry. What it recognizes is unknown. The sample comes from a study of shared clonotypes between healthy human individuals. The germline CDR1 and CDR2 sequences are SGHTA and FQGNSA. The CDR3 has 14 amino acids. Deletions cut 2 bases from V and 1 base from J, with 8 bases between. The donor cohort consisted entirely of Caucasian adults residing in Nashville, Tennessee. The method was immunoSEQ multiplex PCR; TCRdb's version includes in-frame clones alone and lacks a portion of them. There are approximately 500,000 clones in the sample; about four fifths occur only once, and 10% to 15% lies in the top ten. Whole-study findings and limits: Among donors, clonotype sharing was expected to be affected by sequencing depth.

V is TRBV7-2 and J is TRBJ2-5; D may be TRBD2 (5 bases). This sequence was found in a middle-aged woman in good health. Some clones in this sample may be carry-over from other donors' samples. Sample: PBMCs. The CDR3, as DNA: TGTGCCAGCAGCTTATCTAGCTTCCAAGAGACCCAGTACTTC. It yields the protein CASSLSSFQETQYF.